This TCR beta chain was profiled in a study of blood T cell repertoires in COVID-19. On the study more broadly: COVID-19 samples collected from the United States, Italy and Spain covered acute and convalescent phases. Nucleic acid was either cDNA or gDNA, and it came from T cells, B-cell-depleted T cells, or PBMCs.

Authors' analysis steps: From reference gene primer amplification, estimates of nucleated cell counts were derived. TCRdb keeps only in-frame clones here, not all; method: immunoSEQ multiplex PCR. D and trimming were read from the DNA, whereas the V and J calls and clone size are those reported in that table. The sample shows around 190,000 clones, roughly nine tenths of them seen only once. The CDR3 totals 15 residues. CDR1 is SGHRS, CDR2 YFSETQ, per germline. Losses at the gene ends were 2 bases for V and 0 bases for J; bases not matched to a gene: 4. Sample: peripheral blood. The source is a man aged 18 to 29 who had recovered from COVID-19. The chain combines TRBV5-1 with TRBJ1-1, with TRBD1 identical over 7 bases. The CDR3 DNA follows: TGCGCCAGCAGCTTTGAAGGGACAGTGAACACTGAAGCTTTCTTT. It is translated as CASSFEGTVNTEAFF.